Shown below are 14 T cell receptor beta chains from a single sample sequenced in a study of cytomegalovirus exposure and HLA in healthy donors. Primers included in the PCR were 60 Vbeta and 13 Jbeta primers. The repertoire was sequenced with immunoSEQ multiplex PCR; TCRdb's copy has only in-frame clones and lacks some. Across around 40,000 clones, the top ten clones capture 8.9% of the sample. The sequencing input was PBMCs. Receptors were obtained from a middle-aged man in good health and CMV-seropositive.

Comments on this clone: The junction does not match germline at one end; this may be a read error. V usage is TRBV7-6 and J usage is TRBJ2-7; 10 nucleotides align to TRBD2. Germline V gene lookup returns CDR1 SGHVS and CDR2 FNYEAQ. This CDR3 has 17 residues. The CDR3 here is CANSLGNSGRSSYEQYF. The CDR3 bases are TGTGCCAACAGCTTAGGGAATAGCGGGAGGAGCTCCTACGAGCAGTACTTC.

V usage is TRBV11-1 and J usage is TRBJ2-1; the match to TRBD2 covers 9 bases. CDR1 and CDR2 from the germline V gene are SGHAT and FQDESV (reference sequence). The ends lost 1 base at V and 9 bases at J; junction bases unmatched: 7. The CDR3 consists of 15 residues. The CDR3 nucleotides are TGTGCCAGCAGCTTAGAGGCTAGCGGGAATGGTGAGCAGTTCTTC. It is translated as CASSLEASGNGEQFF. Using reference TRBV11-1 and TRBJ2-1 for the parts outside the CDR3, the full variable domain is EAEVAQSPRYKITEKSQAVAFWCDPISGHATLYWYRQILGQGPELLVQFQDESVVDDSQLPKDRFSAERLKGVDSTLKIQPAELGDSAMYLCASSLEASGNGEQFFGPGTRLTVL.

The J gene is TRBJ2-7, the V gene TRBV5-1, with 10 bases identical to TRBD1. The germline V gene has CDR1 SGHRS and CDR2 YFSETQ. Trimming removed 0 bases from V and 4 bases from J; junction bases left unmatched: 10. The CDR3 is made up of 17 amino acids. The CDR3 bases are TGCGCCAGCAGCTTGGTGCGGGACAGGGGATTTCCATACGAGCAGTACTTC. Protein: CASSLVRDRGFPYEQYF.

The chain is built from TRBV19 and TRBJ2-7, with 11 positions matching TRBD1. Germline V gene lookup returns CDR1 LNHDA and CDR2 SQIVND (reference sequence). Trimming removed 9 bases from V and 2 bases from J; junction bases left unmatched: 3. The CDR3 has 13 residues. The CDR3 reads CARGTGGTYEQYF. CDR3 DNA sequence: TGTGCCAGGGGGACAGGGGGAACCTACGAGCAGTACTTC.

The gene calls are TRBV9 and TRBJ2-2; D may be TRBD1 (5 bases). V lost 2 bases and J 7 bases, leaving 9 bases between the germline ends. The CDR3 has 13 residues. Germline CDR1 is SGDLS and CDR2 is YYNGEE. DNA for the CDR3: TGTGCCAGCAGCGTGACAGCAATCGGGGAGCTGTTTTTT. It yields the protein CASSVTAIGELFF. Full variable domain (rest looked up from reference TRBV9 and TRBJ2-2): DSGVTQTPKHLITATGQRVTLRCSPRSGDLSVYWYQQSLDQGLQFLIQYYNGEERAKGNILERFSAQQFPDLHSELNLSSLELGDSALYFCASSVTAIGELFFGEGSRLTVL.

This rearrangement joins TRBV18 to TRBJ1-2; D gene uncertain. CDR1 and CDR2 (germline): KGHSH, LQKENI. Trimming stripped 0 bases from V and 2 bases from J, with 10 bases between. The CDR3 length is 15 residues. The CDR3 DNA is TGTGCCAGCTCACCACCGGCCACAGCAAACTATGGCTACACCTTC. Amino acid sequence: CASSPPATANYGYTF.

The genes are TRBV7-2 and TRBJ2-7; D remains ambiguous. Germline loops: CDR1 SGHTA, CDR2 FQGNSA. CDR3 length equals 13 residues. The V gene lost 2 bases and the J gene lost 0 bases, with 5 bases spanning the gap. This CDR3 reads CASSLFRSYEQYF. Here the CDR3 DNA reads TGTGCCAGCAGCTTATTCCGCTCCTACGAGCAGTACTTC.

The chain recombines TRBV30 with TRBJ2-7, with 9 bases matching TRBD2. Germline V gene lookup returns CDR1 GTSNPN and CDR2 SVGIG (reference sequence). The CDR3 length is 13 residues. V lost 5 bases to trimming and J lost 6 bases; unmatched junction nucleotides: 8. The CDR3: CAWDLAGAGEQYF. CDR3 nucleotide sequence: TGTGCCTGGGATTTAGCGGGAGCGGGCGAGCAGTACTTC.

This chain connects TRBV18 to TRBJ2-1, with D perhaps TRBD2 (5 bases). From germline, CDR1 is KGHSH and CDR2 LQKENI. Trimming removed 0 bases from V and 1 base from J, with 10 bases in between. This CDR3 comprises 16 residues. The CDR3 DNA is TGTGCCAGCTCACCACCCGGAGGTGGGTCCTACAATGAGCAGTTCTTC. Protein sequence: CASSPPGGGSYNEQFF.

This chain uses TRBV19 with TRBJ2-1; tentatively, D is TRBD1 (7 bases). This CDR3 comprises 14 residues. CDR1 LNHDA and CDR2 SQIVND come from the germline V gene (reference sequence). V lost 8 bases and J lost 7, with 18 bases in between. CDR3 sequence: CASHIGGGINEQFF. CDR3 sequence (DNA): TGTGCCAGTCACATAGGGGGCGGGATTAATGAGCAGTTCTTC. The full variable domain, with the rest looked up from reference TRBV19 and TRBJ2-1, is DGGITQSPKYLFRKEGQNVTLSCEQNLNHDAMYWYRQDPGQGLRLIYYSQIVNDFQKGDIAEGYSVSREKKESFPLTVTSAQKNPTAFYLCASHIGGGINEQFFGPGTRLTVL.

V usage is TRBV7-3 and J usage is TRBJ1-1; D might be TRBD1 (5 bases). The CDR3 runs to 15 residues. Germline CDR1 reads SGHTA; CDR2 reads FQGTGA. V was pared by 5 bases and J by 4 bases, with 17 bases between. The CDR3 DNA reads TGTGCCAGCAGCCACGAGCGGGGCCCTGGCACTGAAGCTTTCTTT. Its protein product is CASSHERGPGTEAFF. The variable domain in full, with the rest retrieved from reference TRBV7-3 and TRBJ1-1, is GAGVSQTPSNKVTEKGKYVELRCDPISGHTALYWYRQSLGQGPEFLIYFQGTGAADDSGLPNDRFFAVRPEGSVSTLKIQRTERGDSAVYLCASSHERGPGTEAFFGQGTRLTVV.

The chain has TRBV5-1 and TRBJ2-2; tentative D call: TRBD2 (6 bases). Deletions cut 3 bases from V and 0 bases from J, with 15 bases between. The germline gives CDR1 SGHRS, CDR2 YFSETQ. This CDR3 is built from 17 residues. The CDR3 bases are TGCGCCAGCAGCTGGTCCGACGGGAGAGCGAACACCGGGGAGCTGTTTTTT. Protein product: CASSWSDGRANTGELFF.

This rearrangement joins TRBV2 to TRBJ1-5; D call uncertain. V was trimmed by 3 bases and J by 3 bases, leaving 9 bases between them. Germline V CDR1 and CDR2: SNHLY, FYNNEI. This CDR3 has 14 amino acids. CDR3 nucleotides: TGTGCCAGCAGTGACAGGCCTTACAATCAGCCCCAGCATTTT. It is translated as CASSDRPYNQPQHF.

The V and J genes are TRBV11-3 and TRBJ1-2, with TRBD1 identical over 8 bases. Per germline, CDR1 SGHNT and CDR2 YENEEA. With 0 bases clipped from V and 6 bases from J, the junction kept 9 bases outside the gene matches. The CDR3 sequence is 16 residues long. DNA for the CDR3: TGTGCCAGCAGCTTAGAAGGACAGGGTGAAGGCAATGGCTACACCTTC. Translation: CASSLEGQGEGNGYTF.